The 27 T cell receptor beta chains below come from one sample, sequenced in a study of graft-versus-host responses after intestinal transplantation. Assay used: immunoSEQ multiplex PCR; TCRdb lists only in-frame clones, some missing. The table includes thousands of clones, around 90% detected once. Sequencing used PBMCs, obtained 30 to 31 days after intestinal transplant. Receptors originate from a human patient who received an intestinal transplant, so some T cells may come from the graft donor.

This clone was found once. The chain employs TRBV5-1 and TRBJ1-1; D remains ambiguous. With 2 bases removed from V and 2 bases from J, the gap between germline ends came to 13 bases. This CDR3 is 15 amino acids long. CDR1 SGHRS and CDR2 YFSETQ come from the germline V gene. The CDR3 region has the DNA TGCGCCAGCAGCTTTTCAATGGCTGCAAACACTGAAGCTTTCTTT. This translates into CASSFSMAANTEAFF.

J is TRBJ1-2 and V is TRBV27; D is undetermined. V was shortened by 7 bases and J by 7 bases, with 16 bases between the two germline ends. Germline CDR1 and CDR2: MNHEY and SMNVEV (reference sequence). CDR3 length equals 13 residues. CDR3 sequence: CASISPWETGYTF. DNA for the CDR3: TGTGCCAGCATAAGTCCTTGGGAAACTGGCTACACCTTC.

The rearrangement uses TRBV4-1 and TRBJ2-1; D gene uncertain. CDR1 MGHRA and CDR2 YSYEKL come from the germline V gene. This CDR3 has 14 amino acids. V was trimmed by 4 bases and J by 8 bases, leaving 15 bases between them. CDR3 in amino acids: CASSLKRSQHEQFF. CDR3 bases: TGCGCCAGCAGCCTGAAACGGAGTCAGCATGAGCAGTTCTTC.

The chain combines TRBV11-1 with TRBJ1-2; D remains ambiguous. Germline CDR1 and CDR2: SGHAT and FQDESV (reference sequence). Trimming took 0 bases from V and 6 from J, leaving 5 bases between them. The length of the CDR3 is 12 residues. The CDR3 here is CASSLAGDGYTF. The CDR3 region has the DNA TGTGCCAGCAGCTTAGCCGGGGATGGCTACACCTTC.

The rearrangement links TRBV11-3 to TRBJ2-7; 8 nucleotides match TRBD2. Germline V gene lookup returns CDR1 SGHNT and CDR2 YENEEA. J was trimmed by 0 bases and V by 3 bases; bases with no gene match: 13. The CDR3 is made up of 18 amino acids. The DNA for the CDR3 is TGTGCCAGCAGCTTTATTGGACTAGCCTGGGGGAGCTCCTACGAGCAGTACTTC. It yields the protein CASSFIGLAWGSSYEQYF.

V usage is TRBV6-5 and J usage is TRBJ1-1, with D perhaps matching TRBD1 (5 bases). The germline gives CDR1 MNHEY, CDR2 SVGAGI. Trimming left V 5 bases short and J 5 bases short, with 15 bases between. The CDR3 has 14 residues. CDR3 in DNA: TGTGCCAGCAGTAATACAGGATTGGGTACTGAAGCTTTCTTT. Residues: CASSNTGLGTEAFF.

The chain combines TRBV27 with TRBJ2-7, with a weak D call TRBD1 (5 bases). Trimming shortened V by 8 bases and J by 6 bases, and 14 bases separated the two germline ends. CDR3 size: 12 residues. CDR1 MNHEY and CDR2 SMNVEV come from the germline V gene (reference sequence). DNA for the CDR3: TGTGCCAGCGGACCTCCCAGGGCCGAGCAGTACTTC. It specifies CASGPPRAEQYF.

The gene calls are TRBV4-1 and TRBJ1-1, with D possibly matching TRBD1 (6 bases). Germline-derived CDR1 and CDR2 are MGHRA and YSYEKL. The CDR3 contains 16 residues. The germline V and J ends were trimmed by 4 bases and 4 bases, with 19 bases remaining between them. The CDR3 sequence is CASSPGQLVLLTEAFF. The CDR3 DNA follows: TGCGCCAGCAGCCCAGGACAGCTAGTCTTACTCACTGAAGCTTTCTTT.

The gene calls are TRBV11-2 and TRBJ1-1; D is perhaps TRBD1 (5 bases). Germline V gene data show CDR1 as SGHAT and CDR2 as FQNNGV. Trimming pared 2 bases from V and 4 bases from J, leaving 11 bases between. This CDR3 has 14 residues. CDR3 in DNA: TGTGCCAGCAGCTTAACTGTCCAGGGCACTGAAGCTTTCTTT. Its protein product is CASSLTVQGTEAFF.

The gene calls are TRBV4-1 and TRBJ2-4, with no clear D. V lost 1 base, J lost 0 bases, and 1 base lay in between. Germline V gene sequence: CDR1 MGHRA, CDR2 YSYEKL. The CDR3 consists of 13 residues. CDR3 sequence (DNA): TGCGCCAGCAGCCAAGTAGCCAAAAACATTCAGTACTTC. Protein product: CASSQVAKNIQYF.

DNA of the CDR3: TGTGCCAGCAGCACGGGACGTAACTATGGCTACACCTTC. The encoded protein is CASSTGRNYGYTF. The genes are TRBV6-5 and TRBJ1-2, with D tentatively TRBD1 (5 bases). Trimming pared 6 bases from V and 1 base from J, leaving 9 bases between. The CDR3 runs to 13 residues. Germline CDR1 reads MNHEY; CDR2 reads SVGAGI.

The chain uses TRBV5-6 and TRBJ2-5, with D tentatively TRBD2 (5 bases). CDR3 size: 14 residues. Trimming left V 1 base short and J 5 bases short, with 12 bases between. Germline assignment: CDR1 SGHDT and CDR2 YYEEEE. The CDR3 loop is CASSLSLARETQYF. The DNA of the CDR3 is TGTGCCAGCAGCTTGTCTCTAGCAAGGGAGACCCAGTACTTC.

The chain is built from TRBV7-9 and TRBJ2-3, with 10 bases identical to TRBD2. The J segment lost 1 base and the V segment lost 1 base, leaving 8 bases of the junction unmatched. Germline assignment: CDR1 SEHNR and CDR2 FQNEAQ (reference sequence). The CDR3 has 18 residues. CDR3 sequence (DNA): TGTGCCAGCAGCTTAGGGGTTTGGCTAGCGGGGGGCACAGATACGCAGTATTTT. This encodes CASSLGVWLAGGTDTQYF.

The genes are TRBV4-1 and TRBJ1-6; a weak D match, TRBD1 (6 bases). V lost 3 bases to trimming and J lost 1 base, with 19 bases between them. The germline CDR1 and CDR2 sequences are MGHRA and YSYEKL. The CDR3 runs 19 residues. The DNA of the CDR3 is TGCGCCAGCAGCCAGGCCGGGACACTCGAAGCTTCCTATAATTCACCCCTCCACTTT. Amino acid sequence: CASSQAGTLEASYNSPLHF.

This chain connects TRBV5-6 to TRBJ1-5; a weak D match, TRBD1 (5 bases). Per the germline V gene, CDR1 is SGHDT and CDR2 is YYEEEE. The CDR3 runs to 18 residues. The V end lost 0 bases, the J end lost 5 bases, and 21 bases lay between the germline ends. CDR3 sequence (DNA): TGTGCCAGCAGCTTGGAGGGTTGGGGACGCGGGGCCGATCAGCCCCAGCATTTT. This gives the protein CASSLEGWGRGADQPQHF.

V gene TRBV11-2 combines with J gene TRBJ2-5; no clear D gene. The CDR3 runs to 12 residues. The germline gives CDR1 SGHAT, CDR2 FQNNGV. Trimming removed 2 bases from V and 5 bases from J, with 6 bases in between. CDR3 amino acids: CASSLSTETQYF. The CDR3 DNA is TGTGCCAGCAGCTTATCGACGGAGACCCAGTACTTC.

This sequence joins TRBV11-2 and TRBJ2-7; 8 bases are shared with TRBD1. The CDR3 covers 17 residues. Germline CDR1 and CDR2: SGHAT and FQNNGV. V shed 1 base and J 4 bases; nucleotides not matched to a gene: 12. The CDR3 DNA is TGTGCCAGCAGCTTAGGATACAAGCGGACAGGGAAATACGAGCAGTACTTC. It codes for CASSLGYKRTGKYEQYF.

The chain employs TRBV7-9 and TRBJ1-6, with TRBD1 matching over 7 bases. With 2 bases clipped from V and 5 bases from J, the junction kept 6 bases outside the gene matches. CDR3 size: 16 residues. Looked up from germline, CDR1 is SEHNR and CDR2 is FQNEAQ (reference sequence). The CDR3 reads CASSLPGQEDNSPLHF. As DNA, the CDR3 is TGTGCCAGCAGCTTACCTGGACAGGAAGATAATTCACCCCTCCACTTT.

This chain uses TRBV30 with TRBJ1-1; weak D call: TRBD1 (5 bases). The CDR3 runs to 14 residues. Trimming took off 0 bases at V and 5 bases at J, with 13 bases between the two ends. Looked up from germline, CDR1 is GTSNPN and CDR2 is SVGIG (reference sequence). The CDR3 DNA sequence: TGTGCCTGGAGTGTAAGCGGGGGGGGGACTGAAGCTTTCTTT. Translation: CAWSVSGGGTEAFF.

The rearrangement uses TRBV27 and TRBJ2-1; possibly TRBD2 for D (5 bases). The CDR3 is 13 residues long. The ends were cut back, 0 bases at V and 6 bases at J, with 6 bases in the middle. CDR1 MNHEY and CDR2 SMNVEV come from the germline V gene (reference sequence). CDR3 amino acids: CASSLSAGNEQFF. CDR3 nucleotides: TGTGCCAGCAGTTTATCCGCGGGCAATGAGCAGTTCTTC.

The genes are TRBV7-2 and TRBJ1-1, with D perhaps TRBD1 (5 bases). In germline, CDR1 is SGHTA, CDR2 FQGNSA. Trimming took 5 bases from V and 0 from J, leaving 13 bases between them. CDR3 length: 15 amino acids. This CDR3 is CASSLTHRLNTEAFF. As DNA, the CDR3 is TGTGCCAGCAGCCTTACCCACAGGTTGAACACTGAAGCTTTCTTT.

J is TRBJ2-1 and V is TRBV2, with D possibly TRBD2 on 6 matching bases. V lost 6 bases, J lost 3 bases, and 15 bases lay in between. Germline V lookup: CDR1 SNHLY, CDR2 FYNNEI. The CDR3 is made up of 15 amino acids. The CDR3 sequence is CASRIGASDYNEQFF. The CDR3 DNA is TGTGCCAGCAGAATAGGGGCTAGCGACTACAATGAGCAGTTCTTC.

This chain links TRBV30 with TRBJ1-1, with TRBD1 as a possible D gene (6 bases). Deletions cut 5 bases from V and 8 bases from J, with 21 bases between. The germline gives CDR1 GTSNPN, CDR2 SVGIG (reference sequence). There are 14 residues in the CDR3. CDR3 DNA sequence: TGTGCCTGGGAGCAAAGGGACACCAAACTCGAAGCTTTCTTT. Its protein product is CAWEQRDTKLEAFF.

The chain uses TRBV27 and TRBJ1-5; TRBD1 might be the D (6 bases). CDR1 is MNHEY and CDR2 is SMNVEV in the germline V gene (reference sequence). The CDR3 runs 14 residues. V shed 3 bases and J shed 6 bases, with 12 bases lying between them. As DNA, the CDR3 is TGTGCCAGCAGTTTCTTCGGACAGAGTCAGCCCCAGCATTTT. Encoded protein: CASSFFGQSQPQHF.

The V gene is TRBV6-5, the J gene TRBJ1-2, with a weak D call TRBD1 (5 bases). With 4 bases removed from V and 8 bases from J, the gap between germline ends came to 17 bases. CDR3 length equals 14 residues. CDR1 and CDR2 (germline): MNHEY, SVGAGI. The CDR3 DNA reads TGTGCCAGCAGTTCCAGGGCCCGAGAGGAAGGCTACACCTTC. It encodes CASSSRAREEGYTF.

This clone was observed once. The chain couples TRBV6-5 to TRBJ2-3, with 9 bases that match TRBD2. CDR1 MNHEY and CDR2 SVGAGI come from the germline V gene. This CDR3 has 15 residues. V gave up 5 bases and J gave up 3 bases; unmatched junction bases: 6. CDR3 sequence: CASSPGGGATDTQYF. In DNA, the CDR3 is TGTGCCAGCAGTCCCGGCGGGGGGGCGACAGATACGCAGTATTTT.

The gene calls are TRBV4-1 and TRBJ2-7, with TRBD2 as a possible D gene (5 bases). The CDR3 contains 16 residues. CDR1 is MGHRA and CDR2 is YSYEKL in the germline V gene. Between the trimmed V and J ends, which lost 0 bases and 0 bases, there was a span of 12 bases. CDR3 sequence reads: CASSQESWGDSYEQYF. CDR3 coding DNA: TGCGCCAGCAGCCAAGAATCCTGGGGAGACTCCTACGAGCAGTACTTC.